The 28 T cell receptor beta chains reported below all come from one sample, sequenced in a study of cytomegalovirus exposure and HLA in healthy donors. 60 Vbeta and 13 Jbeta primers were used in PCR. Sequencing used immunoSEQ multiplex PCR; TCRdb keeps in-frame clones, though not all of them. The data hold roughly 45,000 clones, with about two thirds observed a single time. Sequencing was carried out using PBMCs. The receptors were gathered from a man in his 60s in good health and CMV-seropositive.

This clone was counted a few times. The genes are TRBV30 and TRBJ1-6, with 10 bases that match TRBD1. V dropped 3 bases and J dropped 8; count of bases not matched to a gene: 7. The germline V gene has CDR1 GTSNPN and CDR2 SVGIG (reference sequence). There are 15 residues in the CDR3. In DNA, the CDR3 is TGTGCCTGGAGCATCCTCGGGACAGGGGATTCACCCCTCCACTTT. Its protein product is CAWSILGTGDSPLHF.

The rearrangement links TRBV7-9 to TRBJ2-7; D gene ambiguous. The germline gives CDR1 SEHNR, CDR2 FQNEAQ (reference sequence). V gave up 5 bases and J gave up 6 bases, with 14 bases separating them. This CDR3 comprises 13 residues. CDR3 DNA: TGTGCCAGCAGCCGGGTCCAACCGGGCGAGCAGTACTTC. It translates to CASSRVQPGEQYF.

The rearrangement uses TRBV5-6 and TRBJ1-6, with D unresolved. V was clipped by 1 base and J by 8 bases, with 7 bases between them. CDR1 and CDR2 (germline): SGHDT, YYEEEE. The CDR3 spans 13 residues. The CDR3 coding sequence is TGTGCCAGCAGCTTGATGCGTGATTCACCCCTCCACTTT. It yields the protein CASSLMRDSPLHF.

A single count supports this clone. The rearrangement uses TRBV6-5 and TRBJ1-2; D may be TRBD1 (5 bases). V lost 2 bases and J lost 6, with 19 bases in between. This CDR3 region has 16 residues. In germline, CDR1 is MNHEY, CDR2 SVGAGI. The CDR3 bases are TGTGCCAGCAGTTACGAGCCGGGACTCCCCGGGGATGGCTACACCTTC. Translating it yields CASSYEPGLPGDGYTF.

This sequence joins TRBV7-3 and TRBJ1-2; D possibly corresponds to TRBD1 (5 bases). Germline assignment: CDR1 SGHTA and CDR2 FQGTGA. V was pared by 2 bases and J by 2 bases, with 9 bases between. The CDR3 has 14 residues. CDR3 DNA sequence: TGTGCCAGCAGCTTATTCCCAGGGAACTATGGCTACACCTTC. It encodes CASSLFPGNYGYTF.

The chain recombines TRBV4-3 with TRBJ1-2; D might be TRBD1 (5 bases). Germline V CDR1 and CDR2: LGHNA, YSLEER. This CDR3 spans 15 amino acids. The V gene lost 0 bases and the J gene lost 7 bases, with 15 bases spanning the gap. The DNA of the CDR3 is TGCGCCAGCAGCCAAGATTTTGTAGATGGGGCTGGCTACACCTTC. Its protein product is CASSQDFVDGAGYTF.

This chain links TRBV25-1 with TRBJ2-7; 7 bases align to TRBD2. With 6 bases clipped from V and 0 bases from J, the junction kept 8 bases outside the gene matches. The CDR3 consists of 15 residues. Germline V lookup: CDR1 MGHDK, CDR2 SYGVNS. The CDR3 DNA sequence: TGTGCCAGCAGCCCGAGGGCGGGAGACTCCTACGAGCAGTACTTC. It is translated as CASSPRAGDSYEQYF.

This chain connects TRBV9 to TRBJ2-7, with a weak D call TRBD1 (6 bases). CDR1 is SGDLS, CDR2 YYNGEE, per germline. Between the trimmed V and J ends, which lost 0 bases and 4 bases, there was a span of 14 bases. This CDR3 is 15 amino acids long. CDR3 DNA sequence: TGTGCCAGCAGCGTAGGCACAGGGAATATTTACGAGCAGTACTTC. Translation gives CASSVGTGNIYEQYF.

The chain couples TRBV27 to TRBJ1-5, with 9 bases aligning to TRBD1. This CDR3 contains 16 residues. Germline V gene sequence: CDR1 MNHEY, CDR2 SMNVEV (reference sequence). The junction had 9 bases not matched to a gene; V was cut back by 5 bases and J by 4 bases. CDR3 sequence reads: CASSERGTGQNQPQHF. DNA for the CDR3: TGTGCCAGCAGTGAAAGGGGGACAGGGCAGAATCAGCCCCAGCATTTT.

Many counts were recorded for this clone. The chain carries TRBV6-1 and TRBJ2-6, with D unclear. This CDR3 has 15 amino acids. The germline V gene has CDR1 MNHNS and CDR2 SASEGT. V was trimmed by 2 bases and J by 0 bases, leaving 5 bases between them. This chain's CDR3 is CASSETGSGANVLTF. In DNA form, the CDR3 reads TGTGCCAGCAGTGAAACCGGCTCTGGGGCCAACGTCCTGACTTTC.

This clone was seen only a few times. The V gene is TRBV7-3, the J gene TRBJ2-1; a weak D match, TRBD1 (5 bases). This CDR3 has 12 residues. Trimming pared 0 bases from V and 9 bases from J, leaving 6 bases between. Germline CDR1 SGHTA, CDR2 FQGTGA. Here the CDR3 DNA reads TGTGCCAGCAGCTTAACAGGGGCTGAGCAGTTCTTC. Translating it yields CASSLTGAEQFF.

The CDR3 DNA sequence: TGTGCCAGCTCACCGGAGTACGAGCAGTACTTC. Translating gives CASSPEYEQYF. The genes are TRBV18 and TRBJ2-7; D is uncertain. The V and J ends lost 3 bases and 4 bases respectively, with 4 bases between them. The CDR3 has 11 residues. CDR1 KGHSH and CDR2 LQKENI come from the germline V gene.

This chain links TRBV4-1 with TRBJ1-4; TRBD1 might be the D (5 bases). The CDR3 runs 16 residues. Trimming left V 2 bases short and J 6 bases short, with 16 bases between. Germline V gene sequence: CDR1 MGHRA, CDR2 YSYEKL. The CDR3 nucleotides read TGCGCCAGCAGCCAATTCGGGGGGGGAGATTATGAAAAACTGTTTTTT. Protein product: CASSQFGGGDYEKLFF.

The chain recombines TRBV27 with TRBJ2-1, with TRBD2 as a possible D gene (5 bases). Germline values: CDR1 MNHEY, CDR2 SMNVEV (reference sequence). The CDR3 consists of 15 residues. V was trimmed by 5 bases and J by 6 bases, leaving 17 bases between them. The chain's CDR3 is CASSPPPGLINEQFF. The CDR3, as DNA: TGTGCCAGCAGTCCACCCCCCGGACTCATCAATGAGCAGTTCTTC.

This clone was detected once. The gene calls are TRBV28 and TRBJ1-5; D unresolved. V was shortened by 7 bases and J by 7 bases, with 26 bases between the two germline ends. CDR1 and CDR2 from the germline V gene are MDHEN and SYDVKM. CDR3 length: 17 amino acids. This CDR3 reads CASKPVGDTGLIQPQHF. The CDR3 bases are TGTGCCAGCAAACCCGTCGGGGATACGGGGTTAATCCAGCCCCAGCATTTT.

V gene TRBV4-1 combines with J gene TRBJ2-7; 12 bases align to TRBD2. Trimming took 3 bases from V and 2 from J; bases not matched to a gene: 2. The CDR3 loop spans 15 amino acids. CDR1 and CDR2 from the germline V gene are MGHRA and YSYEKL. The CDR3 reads CASSHGLAGTYEQYF. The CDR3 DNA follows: TGCGCCAGCAGCCACGGACTAGCGGGAACCTACGAGCAGTACTTC.

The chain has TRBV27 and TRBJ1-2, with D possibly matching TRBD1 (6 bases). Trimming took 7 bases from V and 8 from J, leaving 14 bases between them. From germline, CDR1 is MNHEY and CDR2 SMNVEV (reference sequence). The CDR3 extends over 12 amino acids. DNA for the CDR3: TGTGCCAGCACCTCCGAGGGGGGGGGCTACACCTTC. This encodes CASTSEGGGYTF.

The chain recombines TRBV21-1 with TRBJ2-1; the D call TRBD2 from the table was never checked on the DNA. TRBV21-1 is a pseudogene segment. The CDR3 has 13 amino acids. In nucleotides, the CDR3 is TGTGCCAGCAGCAAAGGATGGCCCGGGGGGCAGTTCTTC. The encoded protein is CASSKGWPGGQFF.

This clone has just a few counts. CDR3 region: CASSIVAGDNTEAFF. The CDR3 DNA is TGTGCCAGTAGTATCGTAGCGGGCGATAACACTGAAGCTTTCTTT. The chain recombines TRBV19 with TRBJ1-1, with D uncertain. V was shortened by 3 bases and J by 2 bases, with 13 bases between the two germline ends. CDR1 LNHDA and CDR2 SQIVND come from the germline V gene (reference sequence). The CDR3 runs 15 residues.

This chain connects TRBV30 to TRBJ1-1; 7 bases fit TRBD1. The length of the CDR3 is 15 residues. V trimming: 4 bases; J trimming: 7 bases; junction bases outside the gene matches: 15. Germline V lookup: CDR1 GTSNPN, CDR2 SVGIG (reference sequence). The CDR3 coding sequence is TGTGCCTGGACTCCCGAGGACAGGTTGGTCGGTGAAGCTTTCTTT. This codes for CAWTPEDRLVGEAFF.

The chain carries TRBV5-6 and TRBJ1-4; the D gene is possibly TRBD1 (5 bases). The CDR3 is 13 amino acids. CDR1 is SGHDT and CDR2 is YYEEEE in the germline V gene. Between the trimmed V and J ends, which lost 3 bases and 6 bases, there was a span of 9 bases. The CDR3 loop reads CASSWGPHEKLFF. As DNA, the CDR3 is TGTGCCAGCAGCTGGGGCCCTCATGAAAAACTGTTTTTT.

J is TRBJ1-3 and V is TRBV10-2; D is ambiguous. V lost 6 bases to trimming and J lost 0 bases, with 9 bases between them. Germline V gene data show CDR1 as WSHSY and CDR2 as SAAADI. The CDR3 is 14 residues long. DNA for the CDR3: TGCGCCAGCAGCTCGAGGCTCTCTGGAAACACCATATATTTT. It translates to CASSSRLSGNTIYF.

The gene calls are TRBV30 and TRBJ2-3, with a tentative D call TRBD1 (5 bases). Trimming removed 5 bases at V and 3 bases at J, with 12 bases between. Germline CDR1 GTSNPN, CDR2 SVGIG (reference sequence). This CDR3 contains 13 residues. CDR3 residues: CAWDSWGTDTQYF. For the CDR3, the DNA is TGTGCCTGGGACAGCTGGGGTACAGATACGCAGTATTTT.

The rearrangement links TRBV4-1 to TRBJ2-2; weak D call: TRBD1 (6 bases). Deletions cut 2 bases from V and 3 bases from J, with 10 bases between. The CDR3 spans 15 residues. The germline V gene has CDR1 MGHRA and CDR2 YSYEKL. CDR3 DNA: TGCGCCAGCAGCCAAACGGACAGTGACACCGGGGAGCTGTTTTTT. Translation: CASSQTDSDTGELFF.

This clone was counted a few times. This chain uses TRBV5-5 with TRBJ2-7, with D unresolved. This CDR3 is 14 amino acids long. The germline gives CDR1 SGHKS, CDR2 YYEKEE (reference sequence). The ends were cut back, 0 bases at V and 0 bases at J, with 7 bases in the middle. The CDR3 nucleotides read TGTGCCAGCAGCTTGGGCAGAGGCTCCTACGAGCAGTACTTC. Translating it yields CASSLGRGSYEQYF.

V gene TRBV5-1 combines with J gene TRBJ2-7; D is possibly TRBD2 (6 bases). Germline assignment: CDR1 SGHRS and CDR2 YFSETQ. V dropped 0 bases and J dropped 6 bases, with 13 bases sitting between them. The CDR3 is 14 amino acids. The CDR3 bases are TGCGCCAGCAGCTTGGGCGGGATGCTTGTCGAGCAGTACTTC. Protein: CASSLGGMLVEQYF. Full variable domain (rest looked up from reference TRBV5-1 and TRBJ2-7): KAGVTQTPRYLIKTRGQQVTLSCSPISGHRSVSWYQQTPGQGLQFLFEYFSETQRNKGNFPGRFSGRQFSNSRSEMNVSTLELGDSALYLCASSLGGMLVEQYFGPGTRLTVT.

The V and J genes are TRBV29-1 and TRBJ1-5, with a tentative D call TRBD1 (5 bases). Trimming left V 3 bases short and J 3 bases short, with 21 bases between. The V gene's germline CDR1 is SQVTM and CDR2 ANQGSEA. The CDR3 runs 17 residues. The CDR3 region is CSVDKKQDFRSNQPQHF. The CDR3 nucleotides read TGCAGCGTTGATAAAAAACAGGATTTCAGGTCCAATCAGCCCCAGCATTTT.

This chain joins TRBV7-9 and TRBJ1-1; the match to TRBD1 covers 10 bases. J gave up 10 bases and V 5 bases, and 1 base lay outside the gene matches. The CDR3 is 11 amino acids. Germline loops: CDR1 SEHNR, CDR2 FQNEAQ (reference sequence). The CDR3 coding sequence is TGTGCCAGCAGCCGACAGGGGGCAGCTTTCTTT. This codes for CASSRQGAAFF.